These 4 T cell receptor beta chains came from one sample sequenced in a study of lymphopenia after photon versus proton radiotherapy. Generated by immunoSEQ multiplex PCR, the TCRdb table keeps only in-frame clones and is missing some. Of approximately 150,000 clones in the sample, less than 90% were seen once. The sequencing used peripheral blood, collected from a patient treated with photon-based radiotherapy. The source is a man aged 50 to 60 with gastric cancer.

This chain joins TRBV4-3 and TRBJ2-1; the D is unclear. Per the germline V gene, CDR1 is LGHNA and CDR2 is YSLEER. The CDR3 spans 12 residues. With 10 bases removed from V and 5 bases from J, the gap between germline ends came to 12 bases. In DNA form, the CDR3 reads TGCGCCACCCGAGACTTCAACAATGAGCAGTTCTTC. This encodes CATRDFNNEQFF.

CDR3 bases: TGTGCCAGCAGCCTCGGGCTCCTCTACGAGCAGTACTTC. Its protein product is CASSLGLLYEQYF. The rearrangement uses TRBV14 and TRBJ2-7, with no clear D. This CDR3 has 13 amino acids. CDR1 is SGHDN, CDR2 FVKESK, per germline. V lost 4 bases, J lost 3 bases, and 10 bases lay in between.

V gene TRBV30 combines with J gene TRBJ2-7; unclear D gene. The CDR3 is made up of 13 amino acids. Trimming left V 2 bases short and J 2 bases short, with 10 bases between. In germline, CDR1 is GTSNPN, CDR2 SVGIG (reference sequence). This chain's CDR3 is CAWSNSNPYEQYF. CDR3 bases: TGTGCCTGGAGTAACAGCAACCCCTACGAGCAGTACTTC.

The gene calls are TRBV30 and TRBJ2-1; D call uncertain. This CDR3 is built from 13 residues. Per germline, CDR1 GTSNPN and CDR2 SVGIG (reference sequence). V was shortened by 0 bases and J by 9 bases, with 12 bases between the two germline ends. The CDR3 nucleotides are TGTGCCTGGAGTGTACATCAGCTTGGTGAGCAGTTCTTC. Protein sequence: CAWSVHQLGEQFF. The variable domain in full, completed from reference TRBV30 and TRBJ2-1, reads SQTIHQWPATLVQPVGSPLSLECTVEGTSNPNLYWYRQAAGRGLQLLFYSVGIGQISSEVPQNLSASRPQDRQFILSSKKLLLSDSGFYLCAWSVHQLGEQFFGPGTRLTVL.